This T cell receptor (beta chain) was found in a study of T cell changes during pregnancy in multiple sclerosis. Sequencing used immunoSEQ multiplex PCR; TCRdb keeps in-frame clones, though not all of them. The table shows tens of thousands of clones, with roughly 92% occurring only once. CDR3 length: 16 residues. With V trimmed by 1 base and J by 2 bases, 3 bases remained unmatched. CDR1 and CDR2 from the germline V gene are SGHVS and FQNEAQ. The chain carries TRBV7-8 and TRBJ2-7; 12 bases match TRBD2. The sequencing used CD8+ T cells from peripheral blood mononuclear cells, collected in the third trimester of pregnancy. The TCR was taken from a female donor in good health, enrolled as a control in a pregnancy study. As DNA, the CDR3 is TGTGCCAGCAGCTTAGGGGGGACTAGCGGGCCCTACGAGCAGTACTTC. Protein sequence: CASSLGGTSGPYEQYF.